The 16 T cell receptor beta chains reported below all come from one sample, sequenced in a study of shared clonotypes between healthy human individuals. Sequenced by immunoSEQ multiplex PCR; TCRdb stores in-frame clones only, minus some. The profile covers millions of clones, with about 93% appearing a single time and about 1.8% taken by the ten largest. As defined, naive CD8 cells were CD45RO-negative and positively selected for CCR7, with terminally differentiated effector memory CD45RA+ cells excluded. The sequencing sample was made of naive CD8+ T cells from PBMCs. These receptors came from a man aged 18 to 30 in good health. Some clones in this sample may be carry-over from other donors' samples.

The chain links TRBV29-1 to TRBJ2-5; 12 bases are a match to TRBD2. The DNA end favors TRBJ2-7, so the J call may be wrong. Germline V gives CDR1 SQVTM, CDR2 ANQGSEA. This CDR3 has 13 residues. The CDR3 DNA reads as TGCAGCGCCTCCGGGACTAGCGGGTACGAGCAGTACTTC. This codes for CSASGTSGYEQYF.

The rearrangement joins TRBV28 to TRBJ2-3; maybe TRBD2 (6 bases). Trimming removed 8 bases at V and 2 bases at J, with 11 bases between. CDR3 length: 13 amino acids. Germline V gene sequence: CDR1 MDHEN, CDR2 SYDVKM. CDR3 loop: CASRTTYTDTQYF. As DNA, the CDR3 is TGTGCCAGCCGGACTACGTACACAGATACGCAGTATTTT.

This clone was counted once. The chain uses TRBV4-2 and TRBJ1-1; D gene unclear. The CDR3 is 15 residues long. CDR1 LGHNA and CDR2 YNFKEQ come from the germline V gene. Trimming left V 1 base short and J 6 bases short, with 15 bases between. The CDR3 sequence is CASSQGTGQNAEAFF. CDR3 bases: TGTGCCAGCAGCCAAGGAACCGGGCAAAACGCTGAAGCTTTCTTT.

The chain recombines TRBV28 with TRBJ1-3, with TRBD1 as a possible D gene (5 bases). Trimming removed 3 bases from V and 0 bases from J, with 9 bases in between. The CDR3 is 15 amino acids. Per germline, CDR1 MDHEN and CDR2 SYDVKM. The CDR3 sequence is CASSFSGGSGNTIYF. As DNA, the CDR3 is TGTGCCAGCAGTTTTTCGGGGGGCTCTGGAAACACCATATATTTT.

This sequence joins TRBV6-1 and TRBJ2-2; D ambiguous. Germline V lookup: CDR1 MNHNS, CDR2 SASEGT. This CDR3 spans 12 amino acids. Trimming removed 3 bases from V and 8 bases from J, with 7 bases in between. CDR3 DNA sequence: TGTGCCAGCAGTGAGGCGCCTGGGGAGCTGTTTTTT. It translates to CASSEAPGELFF.

Only one count was recorded for this clone. The V gene is TRBV29-1, the J gene TRBJ2-1, with D hard to call. The CDR3 consists of 12 residues. The germline V and J ends were trimmed by 8 bases and 4 bases, with 12 bases remaining between them. Germline V gene data show CDR1 as SQVTM and CDR2 as ANQGSEA. The DNA for the CDR3 is TGCAGCCCTATGGACCCGTACAATGAGCAGTTCTTC. This encodes CSPMDPYNEQFF.

A note on this clone: This specimen includes other DNA sequences encoding the same CDR3. The chain links TRBV27 to TRBJ2-7; TRBD2 agrees at 7 bases. Trimming removed 2 bases from V and 2 bases from J; junction bases left unmatched: 6. CDR1 and CDR2 (germline): MNHEY, SMNVEV (reference sequence). This CDR3 has 15 amino acids. The CDR3 spells CASSLGGRAPYEQYF. As DNA, the CDR3 is TGTGCCAGCAGTTTAGGAGGGAGGGCCCCCTACGAGCAGTACTTC.

J is TRBJ2-2 and V is TRBV7-9; D remains ambiguous. The V gene lost 5 bases and the J gene lost 6 bases, with 10 bases spanning the gap. The CDR3 sequence is 13 residues long. From germline, CDR1 is SEHNR and CDR2 FQNEAQ (reference sequence). Here the CDR3 DNA reads TGTGCCAGCAGCCCAAGTGGGGCCGGGGAGCTGTTTTTT. It is translated as CASSPSGAGELFF.

This chain links TRBV10-3 with TRBJ2-1; D tentatively reads TRBD1 or TRBD2 (6 bases each). From germline, CDR1 is ENHRY and CDR2 SYGVKD. The CDR3 has 15 amino acids. Trimming took 10 bases from V and 4 from J, leaving 20 bases between them. The CDR3: CATRGWGDKYNEQFF. CDR3 bases: TGTGCCACCCGTGGGTGGGGGGACAAATACAATGAGCAGTTCTTC.

This clone was observed a handful of times. J is TRBJ1-1 and V is TRBV9; TRBD1 is a possible D gene (5 bases). CDR3 size: 15 residues. The V gene's germline CDR1 is SGDLS and CDR2 YYNGEE. The V end lost 0 bases, the J end lost 9 bases, and 18 bases lay between the germline ends. The CDR3 DNA follows: TGTGCCAGCAGCGTAGATGGGCTTAAGCGGGGGAAAGCTTTCTTT. It specifies CASSVDGLKRGKAFF. The variable domain in full, with the rest retrieved from reference TRBV9 and TRBJ1-1, is DSGVTQTPKHLITATGQRVTLRCSPRSGDLSVYWYQQSLDQGLQFLIQYYNGEERAKGNILERFSAQQFPDLHSELNLSSLELGDSALYFCASSVDGLKRGKAFFGQGTRLTVV.

This rearrangement joins TRBV7-9 to TRBJ2-5, with 7 bases that match TRBD1. The CDR3 covers 17 residues. V shed 1 base and J 4 bases; nucleotides not matched to a gene: 12. Germline lookup yields CDR1 SEHNR and CDR2 FQNEAQ (reference sequence). In nucleotides, the CDR3 is TGTGCCAGCAGCTTAGGACTCCGGGACAGAGCTATAGAGACCCAGTACTTC. The encoded protein is CASSLGLRDRAIETQYF.

The chain combines TRBV6-5 with TRBJ1-4, with D hard to call. Trimming removed 3 bases at V and 7 bases at J, with 12 bases between. CDR3 length equals 14 residues. Germline assignment: CDR1 MNHEY and CDR2 SVGAGI. This CDR3 is CASSYSTESEKLFF. For the CDR3, the DNA is TGTGCCAGCAGTTATAGTACGGAGAGTGAAAAACTGTTTTTT.

The chain combines TRBV28 with TRBJ2-1; TRBD2 aligns across 13 bases. The CDR3 consists of 15 residues. The germline CDR1 and CDR2 sequences are MDHEN and SYDVKM. The V gene end was trimmed by 6 bases and the J gene end by 8 bases; junction bases not matched to a gene: 7. CDR3 bases: TGTGCCAGCAGCATACTAGCGGGAGGGTTGGATGAGCAGTTCTTC. It is translated as CASSILAGGLDEQFF.

This CDR3 is CASSELPTGYEQYF. The DNA for the CDR3 is TGTGCCAGCAGTGAACTCCCGACAGGCTACGAGCAGTACTTC. V and J are TRBV2 and TRBJ2-7, with TRBD1 as a possible D gene (6 bases). There are 14 residues in the CDR3. V was shortened by 2 bases and J by 3 bases, with 11 bases between the two germline ends. CDR1 and CDR2 (germline): SNHLY, FYNNEI.

This chain connects TRBV30 to TRBJ1-5; weak D call: TRBD1 (5 bases). There are 16 residues in the CDR3. Trimming took 1 base from V and 4 from J, leaving 17 bases between them. Germline V gene sequence: CDR1 GTSNPN, CDR2 SVGIG (reference sequence). The CDR3 protein is CAWSDAGGWGNQPQHF. The CDR3 DNA is TGTGCCTGGAGTGACGCAGGAGGATGGGGGAATCAGCCCCAGCATTTT.

Points on this clone: A much bigger clone sits one base away, suggesting this may be a read error. The same CDR3 arises from other DNA sequences in this sample as well. CDR3 residues: CASSLSNTGELFF. The CDR3 DNA is TGTGCCAGCAGTTTGTCGAACACCGGGGAGCTGTTTTTT. The chain employs TRBV27 and TRBJ2-2, with D hard to call. The length of the CDR3 is 13 residues. CDR1 is MNHEY, CDR2 SMNVEV, per germline (reference sequence). V was pared by 3 bases and J by 0 bases, with 2 bases between.